This T cell receptor (beta chain) was captured by sequencing in a study of Ad26.COV2.S vaccination and SARS-CoV-2 variants (dated by TCRdb to the early 2020s). Regarding the research as a whole: Vaccine-arm donors came from COV1001, a multicentre, randomized, double-blind, placebo-controlled phase I-IIa trial of Ad26.COV2.S in healthy adults. Dosing of Ad26.COV2.S was intramuscular, at either 5x10^10 or 1x10^11 viral particles, delivered as one shot or as two shots spaced 56 days apart. TCRbeta repertoire sequencing served as the tool for gauging how specific and how broad the SARS-CoV-2-reactive T cell receptors were following Ad26.COV2.S vaccination. The TCR-sequenced set comprised approximately 32 samples: about 19 Ad26.COV2.S vaccine recipients, 5 placebo recipients and 8 SARS-CoV-2 convalescent individuals. Participants in the trial were split at random into five groups of five each, receiving low-dose or high-dose Ad26.COV2.S once or twice, or else placebo on both occasions. Blinding of investigators to trial group allocation was maintained during experiments and outcome assessment. Results the study describes overall, beyond this receptor: The study lacked the statistical power to compare responses across vaccine doses or regimens. Compared with placebo recipients, Ad26.COV2.S recipients showed higher spike-specific TCR breadth (P = 0.0014). Non-spike TCR breadth was comparable between vaccine and placebo recipients, consistent with the vaccine containing only spike. After vaccination, spike-specific CD8+ and CD4+ T cell responses were reported to show substantial breadth. According to the authors, total T cell responses may have been underestimated by the TCR breadth and depth analyses.

Spanning cysteine to phenylalanine, the CDR3 consists of 14 amino acids. The only DNA kept is the CDR3, 42 bases in frame from the first base. V trim: 5 bases; J trim: 8 bases; unmatched bases: 7. The treatment or condition label on this specimen signifies: some 19 received Ad26.COV2.S at low or high dose, single or two shots; 5 received placebo; per-sample allocation not given. For vaccine and placebo recipients, repertoires were sequenced using samples collected on day 63 after the first injection. In Cohort 1b, 20 to 25 adults aged 18-55 years were enrolled at a single site in Boston, USA, between 29 July and 7 August 2020. Ad26.COV2.S was a replication-incompetent adenovirus type 26 vector expressing a prefusion-stabilized SARS-CoV-2 spike protein from the original Wuhan strain. This clone was recorded once. The antigen it binds to is not known. No base-level quality is on record; no much larger clone is a single base apart.

The immunoSEQ Assay was the method used to sequence TCRbeta CDR3 regions. After extraction, genomic DNA underwent amplification by bias-controlled multiplex PCR, followed by high-throughput sequencing. For the original study's pipeline: To quantify the absolute abundance of every unique TCRbeta CDR3 region, sequences were collapsed and filtered. T cell fraction was estimated by normalization of TCRbeta template counts to usable DNA, with usable DNA being measured through amplification of reference genes present in all nucleated cells. Repertoire TCRs were annotated as SARS-CoV-2-specific when V gene, CDR3 amino acid sequence and J gene were exactly matched to a known reactive TCR set. MIRA supplied the reference SARS-CoV-2 TCR set, which was filtered for enrichment in COVID-19-positive ImmuneCODE repertoires so that public or cross-reactive TCRs were removed. Drawing on the MIRA antigens, annotated TCRs were analysed further at the level of specific ORF or position within ORF. Breadth was defined as the number of annotated unique rearrangements divided by the total number of unique productive rearrangements, and depth was defined as the summed frequency of the annotated unique rearrangements. Group comparisons of TCR breadth used two-sided Wilcoxon rank-sum tests. This is the immuneACCESS table as TCRdb keeps it, with only in-frame sequences that have V and J called. A part of the clones is gone; compared with another copy, unresolved V genes explain less than half, and the rest is unexplained. V and J calls and clone size come straight from that table; D and trimming were deduced from the DNA. Counted in this sample were about 350,000 clones; around nine tenths of them appeared once. Clones ranked in the top ten supply over 8.5% of the sample.

The chain employs TRBV5-3 and TRBJ1-4; TRBD1 matches 9 bases in the middle. TRBV5-3 is marked as an open reading frame, function uncertain. The TCR comes from a person aged 18-65 years who received the Ad26.COV2.S COVID-19 vaccine or a placebo. Sequencing used peripheral blood, obtained in a trial of Ad26.COV2.S vaccine versus placebo. The CDR3 region reads CARRPDRGGEKLFF. Read as DNA, the sequence is TGTGCCAGAAGACCGGACAGGGGAGGAGAAAAACTGTTTTTT.